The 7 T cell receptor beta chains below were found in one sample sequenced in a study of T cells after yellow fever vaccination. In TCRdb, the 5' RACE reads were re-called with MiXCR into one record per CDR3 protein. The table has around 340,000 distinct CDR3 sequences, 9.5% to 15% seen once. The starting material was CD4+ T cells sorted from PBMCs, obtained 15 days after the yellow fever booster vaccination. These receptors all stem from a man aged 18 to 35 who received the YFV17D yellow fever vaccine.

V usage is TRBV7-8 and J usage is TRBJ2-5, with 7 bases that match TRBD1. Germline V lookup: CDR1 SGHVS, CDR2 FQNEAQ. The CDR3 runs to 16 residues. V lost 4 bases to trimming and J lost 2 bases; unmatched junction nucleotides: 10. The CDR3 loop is CASSSLRDSIQETQYF. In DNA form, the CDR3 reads TGTGCCAGCAGCTCCCTCCGGGACAGCATACAAGAGACCCAGTACTTC.

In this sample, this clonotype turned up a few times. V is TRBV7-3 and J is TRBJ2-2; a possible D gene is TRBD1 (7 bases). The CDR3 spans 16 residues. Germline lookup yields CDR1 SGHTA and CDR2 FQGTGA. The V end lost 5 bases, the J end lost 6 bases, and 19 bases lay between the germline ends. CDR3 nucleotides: TGTGCCAGCAGCGGAGGGCCGACAGGGTTGTCCGGGGAGCTGTTTTTT. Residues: CASSGGPTGLSGELFF.

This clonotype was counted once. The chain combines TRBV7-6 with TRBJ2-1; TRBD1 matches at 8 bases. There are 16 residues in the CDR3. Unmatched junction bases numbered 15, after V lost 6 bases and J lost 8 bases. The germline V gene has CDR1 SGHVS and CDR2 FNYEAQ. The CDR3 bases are TGTGCCAGCAGTTATCAGGGGGCGCGGTCCTTAGATGAGCAGTTCTTC. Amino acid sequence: CASSYQGARSLDEQFF.

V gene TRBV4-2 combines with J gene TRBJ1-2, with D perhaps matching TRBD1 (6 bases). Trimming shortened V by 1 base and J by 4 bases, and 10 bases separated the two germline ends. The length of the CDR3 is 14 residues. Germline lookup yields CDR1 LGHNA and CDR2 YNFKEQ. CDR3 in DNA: TGTGCCAGCAGCCAAGTTTTACAGGGCTATGGCTACACCTTC. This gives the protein CASSQVLQGYGYTF.

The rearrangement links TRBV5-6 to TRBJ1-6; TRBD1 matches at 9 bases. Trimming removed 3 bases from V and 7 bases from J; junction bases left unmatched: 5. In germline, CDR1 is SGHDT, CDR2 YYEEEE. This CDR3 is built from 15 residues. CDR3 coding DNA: TGTGCCAGCAGCTCCGGACAGGGGTGGAATTCACCCCTCCACTTT. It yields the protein CASSSGQGWNSPLHF.

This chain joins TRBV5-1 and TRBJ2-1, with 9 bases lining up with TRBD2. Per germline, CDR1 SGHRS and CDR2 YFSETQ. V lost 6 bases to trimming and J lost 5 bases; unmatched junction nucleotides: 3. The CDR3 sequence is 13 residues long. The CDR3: CASNPSGNNEQFF. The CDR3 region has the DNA TGCGCCAGCAACCCTAGCGGGAACAATGAGCAGTTCTTC.

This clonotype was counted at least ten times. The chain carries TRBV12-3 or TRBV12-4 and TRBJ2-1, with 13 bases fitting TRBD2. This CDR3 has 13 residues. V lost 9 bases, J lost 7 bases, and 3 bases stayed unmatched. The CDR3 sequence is CARTSGGANEQFF. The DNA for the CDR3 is TGTGCCAGAACTAGCGGGGGGGCTAATGAGCAGTTCTTC.